This record concerns one TCR beta chain sequence. Clones were read by immunoSEQ multiplex PCR, and TCRdb kept only the in-frame ones, dropping some. The sample shows about 52,000 clones, 75% to 90% of them seen only once. This sample is part of a study of blood T cell repertoires in COVID-19. Trimming cost V 3 bases and J 5 bases, with 10 bases left between them. This CDR3 region has 13 residues. Germline values: CDR1 SGHTA, CDR2 FQGTGA. The chain has TRBV7-3 and TRBJ1-1; D possibly corresponds to TRBD1 (6 bases). This receptor was obtained from a human donor in a cohort sampled during active COVID-19. The sample was peripheral blood. The CDR3 loop is CASSLTTGTEAFF. In DNA form, the CDR3 reads TGTGCCAGCAGCTTGACGACAGGTACTGAAGCTTTCTTT.